This record looks at one T cell receptor beta chain sequence and its context. Its antigen is unknown. This specimen comes from a study of regulatory T cells. Whole-study results and caveats: Regulatory T cells showed the strongest V-J pair restriction and V/J gene skewing among patient repertoires. Compared with autologous conventional CD4+ cells and control regulatory cells, CD3G-deficient regulatory T cells showed reduced diversity. Patient Treg samples had roughly tenfold fewer unique productive TRB reads than controls.

Patients, 2 to 39 years old, had expanded memory T-cell proportions. CD4+ cells were sorted into CD25-high CD127-low regulatory cells and CD25-low CD127-high conventional cells. Amplification used 52 TRBV primers and 13 TRBJ primers. Sequenced by immunoSEQ multiplex PCR; TCRdb stores in-frame clones only, minus some. This sample yields roughly 4,000 clones, of which more than 90% are seen a single time; about 2.7% belongs to the top ten. CDR3 length: 16 amino acids. The germline V and J ends were trimmed by 3 bases and 0 bases, with 15 bases remaining between them. Germline V gene lookup returns CDR1 MDHEN and CDR2 SYDVKM.

Material for sequencing was CD4+ Tregs sorted from blood. The chain has TRBV28 and TRBJ2-7, with D maybe TRBD1 (5 bases). This TCR was recovered from a child aged 2 to 10 with CD3G deficiency. The CDR3 DNA is TGTGCCAGCAGTTTTGGTCGGACACAGAGCTCCTACGAGCAGTACTTC. This encodes CASSFGRTQSSYEQYF.